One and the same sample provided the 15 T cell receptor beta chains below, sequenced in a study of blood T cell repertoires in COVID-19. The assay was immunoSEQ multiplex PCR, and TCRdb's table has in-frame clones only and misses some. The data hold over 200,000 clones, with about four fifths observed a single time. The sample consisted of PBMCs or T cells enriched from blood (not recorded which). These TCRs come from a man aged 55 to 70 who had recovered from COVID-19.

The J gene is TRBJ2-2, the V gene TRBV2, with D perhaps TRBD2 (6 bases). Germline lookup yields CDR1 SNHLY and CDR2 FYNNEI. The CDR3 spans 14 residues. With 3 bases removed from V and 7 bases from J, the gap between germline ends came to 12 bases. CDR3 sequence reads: CASSDLRGLGELFF. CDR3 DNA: TGTGCCAGCAGTGATTTAAGGGGACTCGGGGAGCTGTTTTTT.

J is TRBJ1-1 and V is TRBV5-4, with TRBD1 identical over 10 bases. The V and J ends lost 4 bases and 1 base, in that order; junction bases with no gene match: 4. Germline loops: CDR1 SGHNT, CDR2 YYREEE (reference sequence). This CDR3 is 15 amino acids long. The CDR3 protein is CASSPWDRGNTEAFF. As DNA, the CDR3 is TGTGCCAGCAGCCCGTGGGACAGGGGGAACACTGAAGCTTTCTTT.

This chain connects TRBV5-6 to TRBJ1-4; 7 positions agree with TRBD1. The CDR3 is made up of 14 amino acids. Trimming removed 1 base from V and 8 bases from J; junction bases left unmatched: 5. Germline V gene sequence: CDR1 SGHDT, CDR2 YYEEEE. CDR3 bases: TGTGCCAGCAGCTTGTATCAGGGGGGCGAAAAACTGTTTTTT. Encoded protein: CASSLYQGGEKLFF.

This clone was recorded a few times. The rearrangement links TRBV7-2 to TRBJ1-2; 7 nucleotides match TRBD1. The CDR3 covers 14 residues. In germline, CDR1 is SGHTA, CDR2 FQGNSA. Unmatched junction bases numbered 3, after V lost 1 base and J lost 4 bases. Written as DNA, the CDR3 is TGTGCCAGCAGCTTAGACCGGGACAGCTATGGCTACACCTTC. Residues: CASSLDRDSYGYTF. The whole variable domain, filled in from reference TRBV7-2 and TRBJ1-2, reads GAGVSQSPSNKVTEKGKDVELRCDPISGHTALYWYRQSLGQGLEFLIYFQGNSAPDKSGLPSDRFSAERTGGSVSTLTIQRTQQEDSAVYLCASSLDRDSYGYTFGSGTRLTVV.

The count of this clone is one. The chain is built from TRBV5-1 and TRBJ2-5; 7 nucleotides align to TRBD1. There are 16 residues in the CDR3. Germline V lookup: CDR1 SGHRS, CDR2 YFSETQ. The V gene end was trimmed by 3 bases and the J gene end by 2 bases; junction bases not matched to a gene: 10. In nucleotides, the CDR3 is TGCGCCAGCAGCTGGGAATTTAGGGACAGTCAAGAGACCCAGTACTTC. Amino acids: CASSWEFRDSQETQYF. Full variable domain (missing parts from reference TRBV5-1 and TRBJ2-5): KAGVTQTPRYLIKTRGQQVTLSCSPISGHRSVSWYQQTPGQGLQFLFEYFSETQRNKGNFPGRFSGRQFSNSRSEMNVSTLELGDSALYLCASSWEFRDSQETQYFGPGTRLLVL.

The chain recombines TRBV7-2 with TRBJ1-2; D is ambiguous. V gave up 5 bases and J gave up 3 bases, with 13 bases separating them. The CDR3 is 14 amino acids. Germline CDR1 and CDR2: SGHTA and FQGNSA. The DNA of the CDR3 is TGTGCCAGCAGCGCCTCGAGGGAAGACTATGGCTACACCTTC. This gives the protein CASSASREDYGYTF.

The CDR3 reads CASSLVATSNYGYTF. DNA for the CDR3: TGCGCCAGCAGCTTGGTGGCAACATCTAACTATGGCTACACCTTC. The chain has TRBV5-1 and TRBJ1-2; D not resolved. CDR3 length: 15 amino acids. CDR1 is SGHRS, CDR2 YFSETQ, per germline. V was cut by 0 bases and J by 0 bases, with 9 bases left in between.

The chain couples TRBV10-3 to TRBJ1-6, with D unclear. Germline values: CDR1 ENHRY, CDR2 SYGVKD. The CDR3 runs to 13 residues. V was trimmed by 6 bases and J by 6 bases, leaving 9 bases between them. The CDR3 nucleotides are TGTGCCATCAGGGGAGATACTAATTCACCCCTCCACTTT. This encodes CAIRGDTNSPLHF.

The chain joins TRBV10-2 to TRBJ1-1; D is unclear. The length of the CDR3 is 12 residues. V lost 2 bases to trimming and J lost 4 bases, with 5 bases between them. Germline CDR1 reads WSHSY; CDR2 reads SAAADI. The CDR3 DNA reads TGCGCCAGCAGTGAGATCAGCACTGAAGCTTTCTTT. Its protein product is CASSEISTEAFF.

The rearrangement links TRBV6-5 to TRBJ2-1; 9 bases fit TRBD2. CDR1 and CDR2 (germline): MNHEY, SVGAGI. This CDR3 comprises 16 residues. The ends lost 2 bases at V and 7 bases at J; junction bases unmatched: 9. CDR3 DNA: TGTGCCAGCAGTTACGACGGCGGGGGGGCGAGAAATGAGCAGTTCTTC. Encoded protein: CASSYDGGGARNEQFF.

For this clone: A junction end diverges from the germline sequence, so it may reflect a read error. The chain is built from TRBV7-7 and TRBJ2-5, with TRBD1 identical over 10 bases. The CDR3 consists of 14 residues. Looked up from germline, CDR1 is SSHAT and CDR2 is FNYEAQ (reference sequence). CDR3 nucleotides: TGTGCTAGCAGCCCCGGGACAGGGGCCGAGACCCAGTACTTC. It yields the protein CASSPGTGAETQYF.

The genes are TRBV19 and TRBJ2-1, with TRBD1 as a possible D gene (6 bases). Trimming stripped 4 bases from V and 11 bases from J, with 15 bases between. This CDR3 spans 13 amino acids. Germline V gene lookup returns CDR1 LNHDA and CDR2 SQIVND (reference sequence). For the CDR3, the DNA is TGTGCCAGTAGTACCCAACAGGGCCCGAAGCAGTTCTTC. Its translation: CASSTQQGPKQFF.

CDR3 region: CAISPSGLSSPLHF. CDR3 bases: TGTGCCATTAGTCCTTCAGGGTTGTCTTCACCCCTCCACTTT. The V and J genes are TRBV10-3 and TRBJ1-6, with a tentative D call TRBD1 (5 bases). From germline, CDR1 is ENHRY and CDR2 SYGVKD. CDR3 length equals 14 residues. Trimming stripped 9 bases from V and 9 bases from J, with 18 bases between.

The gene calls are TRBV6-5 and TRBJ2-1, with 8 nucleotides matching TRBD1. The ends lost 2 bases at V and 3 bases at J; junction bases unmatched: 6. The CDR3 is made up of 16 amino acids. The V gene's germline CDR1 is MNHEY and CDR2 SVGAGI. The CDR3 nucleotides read TGTGCCAGCAGTTACCCGTCAGGGGGCGGCTACAATGAGCAGTTCTTC. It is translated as CASSYPSGGGYNEQFF.

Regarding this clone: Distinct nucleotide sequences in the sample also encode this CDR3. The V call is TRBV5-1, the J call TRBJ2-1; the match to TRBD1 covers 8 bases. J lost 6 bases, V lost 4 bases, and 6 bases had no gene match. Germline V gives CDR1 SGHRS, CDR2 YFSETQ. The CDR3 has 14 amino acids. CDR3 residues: CASSTRTGSNEQFF. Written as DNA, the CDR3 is TGCGCCAGCAGCACCCGGACAGGGAGCAATGAGCAGTTCTTC.